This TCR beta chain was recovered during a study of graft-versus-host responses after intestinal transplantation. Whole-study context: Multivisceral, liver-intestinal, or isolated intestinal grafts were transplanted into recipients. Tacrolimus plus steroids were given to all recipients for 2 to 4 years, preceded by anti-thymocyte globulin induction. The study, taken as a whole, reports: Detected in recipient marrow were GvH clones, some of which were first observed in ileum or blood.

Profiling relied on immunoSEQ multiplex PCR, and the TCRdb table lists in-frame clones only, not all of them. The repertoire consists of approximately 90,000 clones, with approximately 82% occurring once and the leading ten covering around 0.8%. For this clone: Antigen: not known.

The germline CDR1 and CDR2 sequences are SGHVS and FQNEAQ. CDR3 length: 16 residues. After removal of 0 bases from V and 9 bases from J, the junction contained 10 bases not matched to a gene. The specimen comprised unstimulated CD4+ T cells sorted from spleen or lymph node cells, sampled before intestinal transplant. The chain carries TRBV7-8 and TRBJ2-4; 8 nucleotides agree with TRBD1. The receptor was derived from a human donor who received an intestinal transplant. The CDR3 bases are TGTGCCAGCAGCTTAGCGAGGACAGGGTTGGACGGCATTCAGTACTTC. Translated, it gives CASSLARTGLDGIQYF.